These 31 T cell receptor beta chains originate from one sample sequenced in a study of blood T cell repertoires in COVID-19. Libraries were prepared by immunoSEQ multiplex PCR; TCRdb keeps only in-frame clonotypes and omits some of them. The profile shows under 300,000 clones, around 89% of them singletons. The sequencing input was peripheral blood. Receptors were obtained from a woman in her thirties or forties with acute or convalescent COVID-19.

This chain joins TRBV6-4 and TRBJ1-6, with 7 bases lining up with TRBD1. The CDR3 is 16 amino acids. Germline CDR1 is MRHNA and CDR2 is SNTAGT. V was pared by 6 bases and J by 7 bases, with 12 bases of the junction left unmatched. The CDR3 protein is CASSPTYRGVNSPLHF. CDR3 DNA: TGTGCCAGCAGCCCGACCTACAGGGGAGTAAATTCACCCCTCCACTTT.

This rearrangement joins TRBV18 to TRBJ2-1; 10 bases match TRBD2. V dropped 0 bases and J dropped 5; count of bases not matched to a gene: 4. Looked up from germline, CDR1 is KGHSH and CDR2 is LQKENI. CDR3 length: 16 amino acids. CDR3 amino acids: CASSPPSGGINNEQFF. The CDR3 coding sequence is TGTGCCAGCTCACCACCTAGCGGGGGGATCAACAATGAGCAGTTCTTC.

This clone has just one count. This sequence joins TRBV5-5 and TRBJ2-1; TRBD1 might be the D (5 bases). The CDR3 sequence is 15 residues long. The ends were cut back, 0 bases at V and 2 bases at J, with 9 bases in the middle. Germline V gives CDR1 SGHKS, CDR2 YYEKEE (reference sequence). The CDR3 is CASSLGAGTYNEQFF. Written as DNA, the CDR3 is TGTGCCAGCAGCTTGGGGGCAGGGACCTACAATGAGCAGTTCTTC.

The chain employs TRBV7-6 and TRBJ1-2; 8 bases are shared with TRBD1. The germline gives CDR1 SGHVS, CDR2 FNYEAQ. V lost 0 bases, J lost 6 bases, and 15 bases stayed unmatched. The CDR3 runs to 18 residues. The CDR3: CASSLARGPTGNSNGYTF. Written as DNA, the CDR3 is TGTGCCAGCAGCTTAGCCAGGGGGCCGACCGGTAATTCTAATGGCTACACCTTC.

The chain couples TRBV10-3 to TRBJ1-4; D is unresolved. The CDR3 spans 16 residues. Trimming shortened V by 3 bases and J by 5 bases, and 16 bases separated the two germline ends. Germline CDR1 reads ENHRY; CDR2 reads SYGVKD. The CDR3 is CAISDVMDPGNEKLFF. Here the CDR3 DNA reads TGTGCCATCAGTGACGTAATGGACCCGGGGAATGAAAAACTGTTTTTT.

The chain has TRBV9 and TRBJ2-3; TRBD2 agrees at 11 bases. The CDR3 contains 17 residues. Germline trimming cut 1 base from V and 8 bases from J; bases unmatched to any gene: 12. Germline V gene data show CDR1 as SGDLS and CDR2 as YYNGEE. CDR3 nucleotides: TGTGCCAGCAGCGTATCTCTAGCGGGGGGCACCAGGGGTACGCAGTATTTT. It is translated as CASSVSLAGGTRGTQYF.

The chain has TRBV9 and TRBJ2-2; 8 bases map to TRBD1. The CDR3 length is 15 residues. V gave up 3 bases and J gave up 5 bases; unmatched junction bases: 6. Germline V gene lookup returns CDR1 SGDLS and CDR2 YYNGEE. Here the CDR3 DNA reads TGTGCCAGCAGCGGGGTTACAGGGGGTACCGGGGAGCTGTTTTTT. As protein: CASSGVTGGTGELFF.

The gene calls are TRBV27 and TRBJ2-1; 8 nucleotides match TRBD2. CDR3 length: 16 amino acids. Germline V gene sequence: CDR1 MNHEY, CDR2 SMNVEV (reference sequence). V was clipped by 3 bases and J by 2 bases; unmatched bases: 6. CDR3 amino acids: CASSFRAGGTYNEQFF. In nucleotides, the CDR3 is TGTGCCAGCAGTTTTAGGGCGGGGGGAACCTACAATGAGCAGTTCTTC.

This chain's CDR3 is CASTPGQGPQPQHF. CDR3 coding DNA: TGTGCCAGCACCCCGGGACAGGGGCCTCAGCCCCAGCATTTT. The chain recombines TRBV2 with TRBJ1-5; 10 nucleotides align to TRBD1. CDR1 SNHLY and CDR2 FYNNEI come from the germline V gene. The CDR3 runs to 14 residues. Losses at the gene ends were 7 bases for V and 6 bases for J; bases not matched to a gene: 6.

The chain carries TRBV12-3 or TRBV12-4 and TRBJ2-3; no clear D. The CDR3 has 11 amino acids. V lost 8 bases and J lost 2, with 5 bases in between. Here the CDR3 DNA reads TGTGCCAGCCTCCTCACAGATACGCAGTATTTT. It translates to CASLLTDTQYF.

The V and J genes are TRBV27 and TRBJ1-6; TRBD1 is a possible D gene (5 bases). The CDR3 runs to 15 residues. Germline loops: CDR1 MNHEY, CDR2 SMNVEV (reference sequence). The V gene lost 6 bases and the J gene lost 7 bases, with 16 bases spanning the gap. CDR3 DNA sequence: TGTGCCAGCAGCGGAGGGCAGGGCTGGAATTCACCCCTCCACTTT. This codes for CASSGGQGWNSPLHF.

The chain carries TRBV6-4 and TRBJ1-1, with a weak D call TRBD1 (5 bases). From germline, CDR1 is MRHNA and CDR2 SNTAGT. Trimming took 4 bases from V and 4 from J, leaving 10 bases between them. CDR3 length: 13 residues. The CDR3 here is CASSVLRGTEAFF. DNA of the CDR3: TGTGCCAGCAGTGTCCTTAGGGGCACTGAAGCTTTCTTT.

This chain uses TRBV29-1 with TRBJ1-1, with D maybe TRBD1 (5 bases). In germline, CDR1 is SQVTM, CDR2 ANQGSEA. The length of the CDR3 is 14 residues. The V end lost 2 bases, the J end lost 8 bases, and 18 bases lay between the germline ends. CDR3 DNA sequence: TGCAGCGTTGAAATAGCGGGACCCACCGCCGAAGCTTTCTTT. It is translated as CSVEIAGPTAEAFF.

This chain uses TRBV12-3 or TRBV12-4 with TRBJ1-2; D may be TRBD1 (6 bases). This CDR3 has 11 amino acids. The V gene lost 4 bases and the J gene lost 8 bases, with 8 bases spanning the gap. CDR3 sequence: CASSYRVGYTF. Here the CDR3 DNA reads TGTGCCAGCAGTTACAGGGTCGGCTACACCTTC.

In this sample, this clone turned up a few times. The chain combines TRBV6-6 with TRBJ2-5; 8 bases align to TRBD2. J lost 5 bases, V lost 0 bases, and 5 bases had no gene match. The CDR3 has 15 amino acids. CDR1 is MNHNY and CDR2 is SVGAGI in the germline V gene (reference sequence). Here the CDR3 reads CASSYSGGAMETQYF. CDR3 sequence (DNA): TGTGCCAGCAGTTACTCCGGGGGGGCCATGGAGACCCAGTACTTC.

This clone was recorded a few times. The CDR3 sequence: CASIMTGVGTEAFF. The CDR3 nucleotides are TGTGCCAGCATTATGACAGGGGTTGGCACTGAAGCTTTCTTT. The chain recombines TRBV6-7 with TRBJ1-1, with TRBD1 identical over 8 bases. TRBV6-7 is classed as an ORF, of uncertain function. The CDR3 loop spans 14 amino acids. The trim removed 7 bases at V and 4 bases at J, leaving 8 bases unmatched.

J is TRBJ1-2 and V is TRBV11-2; TRBD1 might be the D (5 bases). Germline lookup yields CDR1 SGHAT and CDR2 FQNNGV. Deletions cut 3 bases from V and 0 bases from J, with 14 bases between. This CDR3 has 16 amino acids. For the CDR3, the DNA is TGTGCCAGCAGCTTTCGAGCAGGGTCGCCTAACTATGGCTACACCTTC. This gives the protein CASSFRAGSPNYGYTF.

The DNA for the CDR3 is TGCGCCAGCAGCCAAGAAGTTTTGGGGGGTCGGTCCTATAATTCACCCCTCCACTTT. The encoded protein is CASSQEVLGGRSYNSPLHF. This rearrangement joins TRBV4-1 to TRBJ1-6, with D perhaps matching TRBD1 (5 bases). The CDR3 runs 19 residues. V gave up 0 bases and J gave up 1 base, with 16 bases separating them. Germline V gene sequence: CDR1 MGHRA, CDR2 YSYEKL.

V and J are TRBV3-1 (or the pseudogene TRBV3-2) and TRBJ1-4; the D is unclear. Germline lookup yields CDR1 LGHDT and CDR2 YNNKEL (reference sequence). The V end was cut by 1 base, the J end by 4 bases, with 10 bases between. The CDR3 is 15 amino acids. CDR3 coding DNA: TGTGCCAGCAGCCAAGGACTGAACCTTAATGAAAAACTGTTTTTT. Its protein is CASSQGLNLNEKLFF.

The gene calls are TRBV12-3 or TRBV12-4 and TRBJ2-5; D uncertain. The CDR3 loop spans 11 amino acids. The V gene lost 6 bases and the J gene lost 5 bases, with 7 bases spanning the gap. CDR3 coding DNA: TGTGCCAGCAGCGCGAGGGAGACCCAGTACTTC. As protein: CASSARETQYF.

This chain uses TRBV19 with TRBJ1-2; unclear D gene. V was pared by 7 bases and J by 1 base, with 10 bases between. The CDR3 totals 13 residues. Looked up from germline, CDR1 is LNHDA and CDR2 is SQIVND (reference sequence). The CDR3 DNA reads TGTGCCAGTAAGGAGATTTTTAACTATGGCTACACCTTC. Protein sequence: CASKEIFNYGYTF.

Here the CDR3 reads CASSVGVPAYGYTF. As DNA, the CDR3 is TGTGCCAGTAGTGTCGGGGTACCGGCCTATGGCTACACCTTC. The rearrangement links TRBV19 to TRBJ1-2; no firm D call. This CDR3 has 14 amino acids. Trimming stripped 5 bases from V and 4 bases from J, with 14 bases between. Germline V gene sequence: CDR1 LNHDA, CDR2 SQIVND (reference sequence).

This clone was detected a few times. The rearrangement joins TRBV5-5 to TRBJ1-3; D possibly corresponds to TRBD1 (5 bases). The CDR3 loop spans 13 amino acids. Germline lookup yields CDR1 SGHKS and CDR2 YYEKEE (reference sequence). V was pared by 5 bases and J by 4 bases, with 10 bases between. The chain's CDR3 is CASSPGDGNTIYF. The CDR3 DNA is TGTGCCAGCAGTCCGGGGGACGGAAACACCATATATTTT.

The chain uses TRBV2 and TRBJ1-5; D is possibly TRBD1 (5 bases). This CDR3 comprises 14 residues. Germline V gene sequence: CDR1 SNHLY, CDR2 FYNNEI. The V and J ends lost 3 bases and 9 bases respectively, with 15 bases between them. The CDR3 bases are TGTGCCAGCAGTGACGGAAAAGGGGCCCGGCCCCAGCATTTT. Translation: CASSDGKGARPQHF.

The rearrangement links TRBV6-1 to TRBJ1-2; weak D call: TRBD1 (6 bases). Germline values: CDR1 MNHNS, CDR2 SASEGT. The V end lost 2 bases, the J end lost 5 bases, and 9 bases lay between the germline ends. The CDR3 loop spans 13 amino acids. Written as DNA, the CDR3 is TGTGCCAGCAGTGAAAGGACAGAATATGGCTACACCTTC. Its protein product is CASSERTEYGYTF.

The V gene is TRBV5-1, the J gene TRBJ2-3; D ambiguous. With 0 bases removed from V and 2 bases from J, the gap between germline ends came to 13 bases. Per the germline V gene, CDR1 is SGHRS and CDR2 is YFSETQ. The length of the CDR3 is 16 residues. The CDR3 reads CASSLGNVGSTDTQYF. The CDR3 DNA reads TGCGCCAGCAGCTTGGGGAATGTGGGCTCCACAGATACGCAGTATTTT.

The chain employs TRBV6-2 or TRBV6-3 and TRBJ2-3, with TRBD2 matching over 9 bases. CDR1 and CDR2 from the germline V gene are MNHEY and SVGEGT. Trimming took 2 bases from V and 5 from J; bases not matched to a gene: 2. The CDR3 length is 14 residues. The CDR3 region has the DNA TGTGCCAGCAGTTACGCGGGGGGGGTAGATACGCAGTATTTT. Translating gives CASSYAGGVDTQYF.

The genes are TRBV12-3 or TRBV12-4 and TRBJ1-2, with D possibly TRBD1 on 5 matching bases. This CDR3 has 13 residues. Trimming removed 3 bases at V and 2 bases at J, with 7 bases between. The CDR3 protein is CASSFGQNYGYTF. The CDR3 DNA sequence: TGTGCCAGCAGTTTTGGACAAAACTATGGCTACACCTTC.

The genes are TRBV25-1 and TRBJ1-2, with D maybe TRBD1 (5 bases). The germline gives CDR1 MGHDK, CDR2 SYGVNS. The CDR3 length is 15 residues. The V and J ends lost 4 bases and 3 bases respectively, with 15 bases between them. This CDR3 is CASSAPHDSYYGYTF. CDR3 in DNA: TGTGCCAGCAGTGCGCCCCATGACAGCTACTATGGCTACACCTTC.

In DNA form, the CDR3 reads TGTGCCAGCAGTTTATCGGGGGGGGGCTTTGGCTCACCCCTCCACTTT. The encoded protein is CASSLSGGGFGSPLHF. The chain carries TRBV27 and TRBJ1-6, with D tentatively TRBD1 (6 bases). Germline CDR1 reads MNHEY; CDR2 reads SMNVEV (reference sequence). The ends were cut back, 0 bases at V and 10 bases at J, with 16 bases in the middle. This CDR3 has 16 amino acids.

The J gene is TRBJ1-2, the V gene TRBV7-9; no firm D call. Trimming pared 4 bases from V and 0 bases from J, leaving 15 bases between. Germline assignment: CDR1 SEHNR and CDR2 FQNEAQ (reference sequence). This CDR3 is built from 16 residues. The CDR3 reads CASSSDAVLANYGYTF. The CDR3 DNA is TGTGCCAGCAGCTCCGATGCAGTTCTGGCTAACTATGGCTACACCTTC.